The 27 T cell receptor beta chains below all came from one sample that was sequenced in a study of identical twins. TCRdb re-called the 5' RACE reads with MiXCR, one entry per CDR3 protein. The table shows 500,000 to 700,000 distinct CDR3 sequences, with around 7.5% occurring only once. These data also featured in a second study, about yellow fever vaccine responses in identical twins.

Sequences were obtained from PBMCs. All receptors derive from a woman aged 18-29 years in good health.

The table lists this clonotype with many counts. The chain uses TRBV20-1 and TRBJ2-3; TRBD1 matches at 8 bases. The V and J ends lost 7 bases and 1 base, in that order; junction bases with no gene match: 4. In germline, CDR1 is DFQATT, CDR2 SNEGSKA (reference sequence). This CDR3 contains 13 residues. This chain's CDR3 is CSVPGQGTDTQYF. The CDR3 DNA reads TGCAGTGTCCCGGGACAGGGCACAGATACGCAGTATTTT.

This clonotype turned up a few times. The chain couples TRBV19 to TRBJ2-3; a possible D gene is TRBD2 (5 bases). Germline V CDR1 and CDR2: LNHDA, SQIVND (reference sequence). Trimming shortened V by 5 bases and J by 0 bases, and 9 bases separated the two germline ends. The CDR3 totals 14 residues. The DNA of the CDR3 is TGTGCCAGTAGTGGAGGATGGAGCACAGATACGCAGTATTTT. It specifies CASSGGWSTDTQYF.

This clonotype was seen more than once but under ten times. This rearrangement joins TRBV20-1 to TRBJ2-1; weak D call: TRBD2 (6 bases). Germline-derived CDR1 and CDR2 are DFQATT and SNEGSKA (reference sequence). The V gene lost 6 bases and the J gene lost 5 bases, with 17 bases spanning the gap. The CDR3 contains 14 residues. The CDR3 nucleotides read TGCAGTGCCGACGCATCTAGCGTAGACAATGAGCAGTTCTTC. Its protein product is CSADASSVDNEQFF.

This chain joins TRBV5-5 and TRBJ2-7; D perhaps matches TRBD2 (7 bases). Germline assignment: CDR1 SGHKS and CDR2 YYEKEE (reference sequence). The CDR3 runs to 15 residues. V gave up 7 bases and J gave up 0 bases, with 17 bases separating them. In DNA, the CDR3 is TGTGCCAGCCGGGGGGCAGCGACGAGCTCCTACGAGCAGTACTTC. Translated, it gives CASRGAATSSYEQYF.

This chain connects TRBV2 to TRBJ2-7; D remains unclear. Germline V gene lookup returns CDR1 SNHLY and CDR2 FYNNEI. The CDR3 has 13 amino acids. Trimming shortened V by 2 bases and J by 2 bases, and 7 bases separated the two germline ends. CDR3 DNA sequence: TGTGCCAGCAGTGAATTCGGTACCTACGAGCAGTACGTC. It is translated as CASSEFGTYEQYV.

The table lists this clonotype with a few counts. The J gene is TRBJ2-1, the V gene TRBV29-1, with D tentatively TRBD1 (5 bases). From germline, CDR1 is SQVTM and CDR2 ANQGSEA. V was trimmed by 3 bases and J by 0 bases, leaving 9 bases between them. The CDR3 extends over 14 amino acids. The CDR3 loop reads CSVDRQSSYNEQFF. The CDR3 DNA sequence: TGCAGCGTTGATAGACAGAGCTCCTACAATGAGCAGTTCTTC.

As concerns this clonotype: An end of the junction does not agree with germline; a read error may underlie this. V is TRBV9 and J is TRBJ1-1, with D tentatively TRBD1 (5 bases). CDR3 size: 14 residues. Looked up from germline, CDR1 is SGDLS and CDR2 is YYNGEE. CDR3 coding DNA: TGTGCCAGCAGCGCCGGGACTCTGAACGCTGAAGCTTTCTTT. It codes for CASSAGTLNAEAFF.

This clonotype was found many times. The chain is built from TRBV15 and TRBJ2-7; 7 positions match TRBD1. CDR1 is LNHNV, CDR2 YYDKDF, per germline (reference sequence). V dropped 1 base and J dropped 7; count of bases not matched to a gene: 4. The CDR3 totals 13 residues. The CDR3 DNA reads TGTGCCACCAGCAGAGGAGACAGGGAAGAGCAGTACTTC. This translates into CATSRGDREEQYF.

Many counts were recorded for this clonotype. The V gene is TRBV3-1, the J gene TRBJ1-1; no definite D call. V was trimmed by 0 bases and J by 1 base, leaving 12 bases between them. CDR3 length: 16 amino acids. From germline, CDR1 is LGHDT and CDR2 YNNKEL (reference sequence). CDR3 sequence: CASSQDRRVGNTEAFF. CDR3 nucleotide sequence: TGTGCCAGCAGCCAAGATCGGAGGGTCGGGAACACTGAAGCTTTCTTT.

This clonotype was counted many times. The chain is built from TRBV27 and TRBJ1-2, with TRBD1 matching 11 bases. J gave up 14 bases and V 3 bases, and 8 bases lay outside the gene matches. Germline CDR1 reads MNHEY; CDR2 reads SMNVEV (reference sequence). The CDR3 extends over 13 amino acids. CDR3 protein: CASSLNGQGARTF. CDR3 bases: TGTGCCAGCAGTTTGAACGGACAGGGGGCAAGAACCTTC.

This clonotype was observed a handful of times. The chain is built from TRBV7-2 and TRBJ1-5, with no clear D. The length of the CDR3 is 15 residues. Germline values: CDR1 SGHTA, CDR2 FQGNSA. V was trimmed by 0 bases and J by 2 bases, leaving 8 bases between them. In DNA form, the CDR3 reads TGTGCCAGCAGCTTAGCTGGGTGGGGCAATCAGCCCCAGCATTTT. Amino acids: CASSLAGWGNQPQHF. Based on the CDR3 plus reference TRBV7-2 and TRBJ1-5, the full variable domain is GAGVSQSPSNKVTEKGKDVELRCDPISGHTALYWYRQSLGQGLEFLIYFQGNSAPDKSGLPSDRFSAERTGGSVSTLTIQRTQQEDSAVYLCASSLAGWGNQPQHFGDGTRLSIL.

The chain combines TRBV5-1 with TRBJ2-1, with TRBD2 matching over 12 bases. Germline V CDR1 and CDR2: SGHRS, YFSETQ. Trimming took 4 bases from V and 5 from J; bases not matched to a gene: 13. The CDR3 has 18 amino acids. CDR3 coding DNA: TGCGCCAGCAGCACGGGGCTAGCGGGAGGGCCTCTGAACAATGAGCAGTTCTTC. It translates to CASSTGLAGGPLNNEQFF.

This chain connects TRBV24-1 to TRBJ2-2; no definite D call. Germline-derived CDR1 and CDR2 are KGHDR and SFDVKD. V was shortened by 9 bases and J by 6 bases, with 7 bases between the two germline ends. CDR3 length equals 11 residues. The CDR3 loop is CATQGAGELFF. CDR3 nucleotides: TGTGCCACCCAAGGAGCCGGGGAGCTGTTTTTT.

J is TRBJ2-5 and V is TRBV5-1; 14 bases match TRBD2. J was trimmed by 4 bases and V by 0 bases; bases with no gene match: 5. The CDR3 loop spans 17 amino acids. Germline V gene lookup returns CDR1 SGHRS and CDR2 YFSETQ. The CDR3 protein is CASSLVGLAGAGETQYF. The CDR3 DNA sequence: TGCGCCAGCAGCTTGGTGGGACTAGCGGGAGCCGGAGAGACCCAGTACTTC.

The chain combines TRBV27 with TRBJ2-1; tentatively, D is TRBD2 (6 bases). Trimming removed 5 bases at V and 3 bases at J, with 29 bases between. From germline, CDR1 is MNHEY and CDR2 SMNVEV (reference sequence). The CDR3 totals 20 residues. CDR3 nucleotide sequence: TGTGCCAGCAGTACAACCCCACGGGATAGCGGATATCTTAGCTACAATGAGCAGTTCTTC. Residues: CASSTTPRDSGYLSYNEQFF.

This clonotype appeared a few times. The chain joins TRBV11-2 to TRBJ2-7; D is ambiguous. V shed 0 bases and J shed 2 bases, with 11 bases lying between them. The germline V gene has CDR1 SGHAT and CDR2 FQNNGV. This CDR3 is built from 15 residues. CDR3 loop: CASSLDRIAAYEQYF. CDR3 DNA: TGTGCCAGCAGCTTAGATCGCATAGCAGCCTACGAGCAGTACTTC.

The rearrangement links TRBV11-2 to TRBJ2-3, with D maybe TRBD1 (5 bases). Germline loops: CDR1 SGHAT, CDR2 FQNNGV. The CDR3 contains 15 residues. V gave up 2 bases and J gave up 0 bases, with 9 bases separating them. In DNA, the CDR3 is TGTGCCAGCAGCTTATCACAGGCTAGCACAGATACGCAGTATTTT. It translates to CASSLSQASTDTQYF.

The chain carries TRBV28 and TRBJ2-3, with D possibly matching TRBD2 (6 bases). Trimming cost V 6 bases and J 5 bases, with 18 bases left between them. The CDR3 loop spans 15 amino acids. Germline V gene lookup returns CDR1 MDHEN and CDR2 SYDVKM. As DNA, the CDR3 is TGTGCCAGCAGCACCCACGGGGCCGGGGGAGATACGCAGTATTTT. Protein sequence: CASSTHGAGGDTQYF.

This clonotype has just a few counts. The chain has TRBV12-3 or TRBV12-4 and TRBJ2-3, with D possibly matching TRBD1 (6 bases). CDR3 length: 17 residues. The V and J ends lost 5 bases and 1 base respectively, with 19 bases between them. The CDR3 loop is CASSLTGRGRGTDTQYF. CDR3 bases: TGTGCCAGCAGTCTTACAGGGAGAGGGCGAGGCACAGATACGCAGTATTTT.

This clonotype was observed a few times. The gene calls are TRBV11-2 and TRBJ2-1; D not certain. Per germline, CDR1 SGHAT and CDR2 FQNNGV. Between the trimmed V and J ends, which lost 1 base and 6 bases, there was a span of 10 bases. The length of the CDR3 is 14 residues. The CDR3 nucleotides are TGTGCCAGCAGCTTAGGTAATACGGTCAATGAGCAGTTCTTC. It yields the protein CASSLGNTVNEQFF.

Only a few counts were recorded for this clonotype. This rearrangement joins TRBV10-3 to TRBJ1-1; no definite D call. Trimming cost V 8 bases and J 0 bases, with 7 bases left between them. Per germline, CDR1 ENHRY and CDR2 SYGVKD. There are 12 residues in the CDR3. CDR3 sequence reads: CAIASVNTEAFF. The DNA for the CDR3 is TGTGCCATCGCCAGTGTGAACACTGAAGCTTTCTTT.

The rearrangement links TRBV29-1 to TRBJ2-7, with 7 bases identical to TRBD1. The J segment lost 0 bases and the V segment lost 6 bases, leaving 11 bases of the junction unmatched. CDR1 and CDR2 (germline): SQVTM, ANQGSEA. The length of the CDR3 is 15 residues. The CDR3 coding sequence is TGCAGCGTGGGCTTCGACAGGGTCAGCTCCTACGAGCAGTACTTC. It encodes CSVGFDRVSSYEQYF.

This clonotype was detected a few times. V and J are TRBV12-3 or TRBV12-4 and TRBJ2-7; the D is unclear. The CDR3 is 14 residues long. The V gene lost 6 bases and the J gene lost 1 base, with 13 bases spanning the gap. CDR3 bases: TGTGCCAGCAGCCACCAGGCAGAGTCCTACGAGCAGTACTTC. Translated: CASSHQAESYEQYF.

The CDR3 DNA follows: TGCGCCAGCAGCACAGACAACGAGAGGGCCTCGGCGGGGGAGCTGTTTTTT. Its translation is CASSTDNERASAGELFF. J is TRBJ2-2 and V is TRBV5-1; tentative D call: TRBD2 (5 bases). CDR3 length equals 17 residues. V was shortened by 4 bases and J by 8 bases, with 24 bases between the two germline ends. Germline loops: CDR1 SGHRS, CDR2 YFSETQ.

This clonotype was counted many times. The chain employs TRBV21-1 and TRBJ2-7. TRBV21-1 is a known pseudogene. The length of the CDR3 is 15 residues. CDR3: CASSKLSRSGYEQYF. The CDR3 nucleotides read TGTGCCAGCAGCAAACTCTCTAGGAGTGGTTACGAGCAGTACTTC.

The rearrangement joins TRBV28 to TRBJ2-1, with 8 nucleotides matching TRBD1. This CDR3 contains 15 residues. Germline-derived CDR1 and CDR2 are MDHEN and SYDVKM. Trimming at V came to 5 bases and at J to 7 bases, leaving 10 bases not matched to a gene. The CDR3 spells CASSTPGQGRNEQFF. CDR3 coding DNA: TGTGCCAGCAGTACCCCCGGACAGGGACGGAATGAGCAGTTCTTC.

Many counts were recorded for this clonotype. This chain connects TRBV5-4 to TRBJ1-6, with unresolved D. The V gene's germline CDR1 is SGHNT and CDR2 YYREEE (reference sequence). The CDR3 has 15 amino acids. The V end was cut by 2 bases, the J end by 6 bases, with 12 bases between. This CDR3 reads CASSLWQAANSPLHF. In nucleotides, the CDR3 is TGTGCCAGCAGCTTATGGCAGGCCGCTAATTCACCCCTCCACTTT.